A selection of T cell receptor beta chains follows, all from one sample in a study of shared clonotypes between healthy human individuals. Data came from immunoSEQ multiplex PCR; TCRdb stores just in-frame clones and leaves some out. The table lists 600,000 to 750,000 clones, roughly 87% of them singletons. The specimen was memory CD8+ T cells from PBMCs. The receptors derive from a man younger than 35 in good health. Some clones in this sample may be carry-over from other donors' samples. Each CDR3 is given with its conserved first and last residue. D genes are given only for firm matches. Not every row has a clone size; where given, it reads once, few, many or a size class.

clone_size | d_call | j_call | v_call | cdr3_aa | cdr3_nt
. | . | TRBJ2-3 | TRBV11-3 | CASSDGPTSSADTQYF | TGTGCCAGCAGCGACGGGCCGACTAGTTCGGCAGATACGCAGTATTTT
. | TRBD1 | TRBJ1-2 | TRBV29-1 | CSVGGQGHGYTF | TGCAGCGTTGGGGGACAGGGGCATGGCTACACCTTC
. | TRBD1 | TRBJ2-1 | TRBV29-1 | CSVEVGDREANEQFF | TGCAGCGTTGAAGTGGGGGACAGGGAGGCAAATGAGCAGTTCTTC
. | TRBD2 | TRBJ2-7 | TRBV5-4 | CASSWVAGDTYEQYF | TGTGCCAGCAGTTGGGTAGCGGGGGACACCTACGAGCAGTACTTC
. | . | TRBJ2-3 | TRBV10-3 | CAISESKDAPSTDTQYF | TGTGCCATCAGTGAGTCGAAAGACGCCCCTAGCACAGATACGCAGTATTTT
. | . | TRBJ1-4 | TRBV7-2 | CASSRDGMSGKLFF | TGTGCCAGCAGCCGGGACGGAATGTCCGGAAAACTGTTTTTT
. | . | TRBJ1-1 | TRBV5-1 | CASSLGVVANTEAFF | TGCGCCAGCAGCTTGGGAGTGGTCGCGAACACTGAAGCTTTCTTT
once | . | TRBJ2-3 | TRBV6-4 | CASSETDTDTQYF | TGTGCCAGCAGTGAGACAGACACAGATACGCAGTATTTT
. | . | TRBJ2-7 | TRBV4-3 | CASSQGWRESTYEQYF | TGCGCCAGCAGCCAAGGGTGGAGGGAAAGTACCTACGAGCAGTACTTC
. | . | TRBJ1-1 | TRBV14 | CASSIYRVPEAFF | TGTGCCAGCAGCATATACAGGGTCCCTGAAGCTTTCTTT
. | TRBD2 | TRBJ2-7 | TRBV4-2 | CASSQEVVSGFVGYEQYF | TGTGCCAGCAGCCAAGAGGTCGTTAGCGGGTTCGTGGGGTACGAGCAGTACTTC
. | TRBD1 | TRBJ1-1 | TRBV5-5 | CASSFGDREVTEAFF | TGTGCCAGCAGCTTCGGGGACAGGGAAGTCACTGAAGCTTTCTTT
. | . | TRBJ1-2 | TRBV2 | CASSSGTANYGYTF | TGTGCCAGCAGTAGCGGGACGGCTAACTATGGCTACACCTTC
. | . | TRBJ2-7 | TRBV7-9 | CASSLDPRPYEQYF | TGTGCCAGCAGCTTAGATCCGAGACCCTACGAGCAGTACTTC
. | . | TRBJ1-1 | TRBV7-2 | CASSPRGGNTEAFF | TGTGCCAGCAGCCCCCGCGGGGGGAACACTGAAGCTTTCTTT
once | TRBD2 | TRBJ2-3 | TRBV30 | CAWSLLAGGPADTQYF | TGTGCCTGGAGCTTACTAGCGGGAGGGCCAGCAGATACGCAGTATTTT
. | TRBD2 | TRBJ2-1 | TRBV10-1 | CASRDSGRAGNEQFF | TGCGCCAGCAGAGACAGCGGGAGGGCCGGGAATGAGCAGTTCTTC
. | TRBD2 | TRBJ2-3 | TRBV7-3 | CASSLTLRTSGSTDTQYF | TGTGCCAGCAGCTTAACCCTTCGGACTAGCGGGAGCACAGATACGCAGTATTTT
once | . | TRBJ2-1 | TRBV4-2 | CASSQDYPRVYNEQFF | TGTGCCAGCAGCCAAGATTATCCGCGGGTTTACAATGAGCAGTTCTTC
. | TRBD2 | TRBJ2-3 | TRBV4-1 | CASSPRGGSTDTQYF | TGCGCCAGCAGCCCACGCGGGGGGTCCACAGATACGCAGTATTTT
. | TRBD1 | TRBJ1-1 | TRBV29-1 | CSAQGARTEAFF | TGCAGCGCGCAGGGGGCTAGGACTGAAGCTTTCTTT
. | . | TRBJ1-1 | TRBV4-1 | CASSQVLGVEAFF | TGCGCCAGCAGCCAGGTTCTAGGGGTTGAAGCTTTCTTT
. | . | TRBJ2-1 | TRBV15 | CATSDRDLYNEQFF | TGTGCCACCAGCGACCGGGACCTCTACAATGAGCAGTTCTTC
. | . | TRBJ2-5 | TRBV7-8 | CASSPYLGTLETQYF | TGTGCCAGCAGCCCTTACTTAGGCACATTGGAGACCCAGTACTTC
once | . | TRBJ2-1 | TRBV6-6 | CASSYSNQWEQFF | TGTGCCAGCAGTTACTCGAATCAATGGGAGCAGTTCTTC
. | . | TRBJ1-5 | TRBV4-3 | CASSQEIQGYQPQHF | TGCGCCAGCAGCCAGGAGATACAGGGATACCAGCCCCAGCATTTT
. | . | TRBJ1-3 | TRBV9 | CASSVAGSSGNTIYF | TGTGCCAGCAGCGTAGCGGGCAGCTCTGGAAACACCATATATTTT
. | TRBD2 | TRBJ2-7 | TRBV4-3 | CASSKGLAEAYEQYF | TGCGCCAGCAGCAAGGGACTAGCGGAGGCCTACGAGCAGTACTTC
few | TRBD1 | TRBJ1-1 | TRBV29-1 | CSAQGANTEAFF | TGCAGCGCCCAGGGGGCGAACACTGAAGCTTTCTTT
. | TRBD1 | TRBJ1-2 | TRBV6-6 | CASSYFMGQGFSYTF | TGTGCCAGCAGTTACTTCATGGGACAGGGTTTTAGCTACACCTTC
. | TRBD1 | TRBJ1-2 | TRBV9 | CASSEGQTTANYGYTF | TGTGCCAGCAGCGAGGGACAGACAACAGCGAACTATGGCTACACCTTC
. | . | TRBJ2-1 | TRBV28 | CASTSGFGRKFF | TGTGCCAGCACCTCTGGGTTTGGACGAAAGTTCTTC
. | . | TRBJ2-2 | TRBV4-3 | CASRPGAPEVTGELFF | TGCGCCAGCAGGCCGGGGGCACCGGAGGTCACCGGGGAGCTGTTTTTT
. | . | TRBJ1-5 | TRBV27 | CASSLSPGQPQHF | TGTGCCAGCAGTTTATCGCCGGGCCAGCCCCAGCATTTT
. | . | TRBJ2-7 | TRBV28 | CASSFSSYEQYF | TGTGCCAGCAGTTTCAGCTCCTACGAGCAGTACTTC
. | . | TRBJ2-1 | TRBV27 | CASRRGAGNEQFF | TGTGCCAGCAGGCGCGGAGCAGGCAATGAGCAGTTCTTC
. | . | TRBJ2-1 | TRBV9 | CASSVRATGYNEQFF | TGTGCCAGCAGCGTAAGAGCAACGGGGTACAATGAGCAGTTCTTC
once | . | TRBJ2-7 | TRBV6-5 | CASSYFPTPRDYEQYF | TGTGCCAGCAGTTATTTCCCCACCCCCCGAGACTACGAGCAGTACTTC
. | . | TRBJ2-1 | TRBV7-3 | CASSPILGGLNNEQFF | TGTGCCAGCAGCCCAATTTTGGGGGGGCTGAACAATGAGCAGTTCTTC
. | TRBD1 | TRBJ2-6 | TRBV19 | CASSLRGPGANVLTF | TGTGCCAGTAGTTTAAGGGGGCCTGGGGCCAACGTCCTGACTTTC
. | TRBD2 | TRBJ2-3 | TRBV7-9 | CASSLGLGGTSLPYF | TGTGCCAGCAGCTTAGGCCTCGGGGGGACTAGCCTGCCGTATTTT
. | TRBD2 | TRBJ2-1 | TRBV19 | CASSMERGGLAGLRQFF | TGTGCCAGTAGTATGGAGAGAGGGGGACTAGCTGGGCTCCGGCAGTTCTTC
. | . | TRBJ2-7 | TRBV11-2 | CASSLEIQDGQYF | TGTGCCAGCAGCTTAGAGATCCAGGACGGGCAGTACTTC
. | . | TRBJ2-5 | TRBV15 | CATSRARGRQETQYF | TGTGCCACCAGCAGAGCTAGAGGACGTCAAGAGACCCAGTACTTC
. | . | TRBJ1-1 | TRBV29-1 | CSVREENTEAFF | TGCAGCGTTCGGGAGGAAAACACTGAAGCTTTCTTT
. | TRBD1 | TRBJ2-7 | TRBV7-9 | CASSSWTGHEQYF | TGTGCCAGCAGCTCCTGGACAGGACACGAGCAGTACTTC
once | . | TRBJ1-5 | TRBV11-2 | CASSLGGFGQPQHF | TGTGCCAGCAGCTTAGGAGGGTTCGGCCAGCCCCAGCATTTT
once | . | TRBJ2-1 | TRBV6-5 | CASSYSRVGSAEQFF | TGTGCCAGCAGTTACTCGAGGGTAGGGTCGGCTGAGCAGTTCTTC
. | TRBD1 | TRBJ1-1 | TRBV27 | CASSSTSRTGRLNTEAFF | TGTGCCAGCAGTTCCACATCCCGGACAGGGCGTCTGAACACTGAAGCTTTCTTT
once | TRBD1 | TRBJ2-7 | TRBV25-1 | CASSERWTGVSYEQYF | TGTGCCAGCAGTGAACGGTGGACAGGGGTCTCCTACGAGCAGTACTTC
once | . | TRBJ2-1 | TRBV9 | CASSVGRSYNEQFF | TGTGCCAGCAGCGTAGGGAGATCCTACAATGAGCAGTTCTTC
. | . | TRBJ1-3 | TRBV7-2 | CASSKRDRSSGNTIYF | TGTGCCAGCAGCAAACGAGACCGTAGCTCTGGAAACACCATATATTTT
. | TRBD1 | TRBJ2-2 | TRBV7-8 | CASSYRDSLPLGELFF | TGTGCCAGCAGTTACCGGGACAGCCTTCCCTTGGGGGAGCTGTTTTTT
. | TRBD2 | TRBJ2-3 | TRBV7-3 | CASSPEGVAGLEDTQYF | TGTGCCAGCAGCCCCGAAGGGGTAGCGGGGTTGGAAGATACGCAGTATTTT